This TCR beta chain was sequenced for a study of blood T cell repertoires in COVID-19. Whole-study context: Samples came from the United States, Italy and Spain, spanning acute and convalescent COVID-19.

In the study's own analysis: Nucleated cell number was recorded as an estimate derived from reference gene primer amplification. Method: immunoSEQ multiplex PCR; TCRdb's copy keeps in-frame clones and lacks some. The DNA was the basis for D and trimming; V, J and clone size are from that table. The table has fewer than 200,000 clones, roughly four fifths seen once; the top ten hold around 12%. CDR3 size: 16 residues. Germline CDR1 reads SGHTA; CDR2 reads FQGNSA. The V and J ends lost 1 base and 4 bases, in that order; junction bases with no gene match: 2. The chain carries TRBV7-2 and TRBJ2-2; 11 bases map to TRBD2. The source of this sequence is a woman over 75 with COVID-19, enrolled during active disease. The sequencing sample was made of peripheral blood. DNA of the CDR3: TGTGCCAGCAGCTTAGGGCTAGCGGGAGGCACCGGGGAGCTGTTTTTT. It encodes CASSLGLAGGTGELFF.